Shown below are 23 T cell receptor beta chains from a single sample sequenced in a study of blood T cell repertoires in COVID-19. TCRdb's copy holds only in-frame clones and misses some; the assay was immunoSEQ multiplex PCR. This table has approximately 150,000 clones, 82% appearing once. The sample comprised PBMCs or T cells enriched from blood (not recorded which). These receptors all stem from a man in his 60s who had recovered from COVID-19.

This chain uses TRBV19 with TRBJ1-1; weak D call: TRBD1 (6 bases). Trimming shortened V by 5 bases and J by 11 bases, and 24 bases separated the two germline ends. Germline V lookup: CDR1 LNHDA, CDR2 SQIVND (reference sequence). This CDR3 comprises 15 residues. Here the CDR3 DNA reads TGTGCCAGTAGTTTAGGGGGGATTACAGGGTCGGCGGCTTTCTTT. Its protein product is CASSLGGITGSAAFF.

This chain joins TRBV14 and TRBJ1-2; D is possibly TRBD1 (6 bases). Germline values: CDR1 SGHDN, CDR2 FVKESK. The CDR3 runs 15 residues. The V and J ends lost 1 base and 4 bases respectively, with 13 bases between them. The DNA for the CDR3 is TGTGCCAGCAGCCAAGGTCGGACAGCGGTCTATGGCTACACCTTC. Amino acid sequence: CASSQGRTAVYGYTF.

This sequence joins TRBV10-1 and TRBJ1-5, with 10 bases fitting TRBD1. J lost 2 bases, V lost 4 bases, and 11 bases had no gene match. The CDR3 is 18 amino acids. CDR1 is WNHNN and CDR2 is SYGVQD in the germline V gene (reference sequence). CDR3 loop: CASSVGTGAYRRNQPQHF. CDR3 sequence (DNA): TGCGCCAGCAGTGTGGGGACAGGGGCTTATAGGCGCAATCAGCCCCAGCATTTT.

The rearrangement joins TRBV28 to TRBJ1-4, with 8 bases lining up with TRBD1. V was clipped by 1 base and J by 8 bases; unmatched bases: 9. The CDR3 extends over 16 amino acids. Looked up from germline, CDR1 is MDHEN and CDR2 is SYDVKM. In DNA, the CDR3 is TGTGCCAGCAGTTTATCCGACAGGGGTAGTATGGAAAAACTGTTTTTT. Translating gives CASSLSDRGSMEKLFF. The entire variable domain, with the rest obtained from reference TRBV28 and TRBJ1-4, is as follows: DVKVTQSSRYLVKRTGEKVFLECVQDMDHENMFWYRQDPGLGLRLIYFSYDVKMKEKGDIPEGYSVSREKKERFSLILESASTNQTSMYLCASSLSDRGSMEKLFFGSGTQLSVL.

The V gene is TRBV6-5, the J gene TRBJ2-7; 7 bases are a match to TRBD2. The CDR3 length is 14 residues. The V gene end was trimmed by 1 base and the J gene end by 3 bases; junction bases not matched to a gene: 3. Per the germline V gene, CDR1 is MNHEY and CDR2 is SVGAGI. CDR3 in DNA: TGTGCCAGCAGTTACTTCGGGGGGAACTACGAGCAGTACTTC. Translation: CASSYFGGNYEQYF.

The V call is TRBV7-2, the J call TRBJ2-5, with D perhaps TRBD2 (6 bases). The CDR3 has 14 residues. V gave up 5 bases and J gave up 4 bases, with 14 bases separating them. Germline V gives CDR1 SGHTA, CDR2 FQGNSA. The CDR3 loop is CASSLAGFSETQYF. The CDR3 coding sequence is TGTGCCAGCAGCCTTGCGGGATTCTCAGAGACCCAGTACTTC.

J is TRBJ1-3 and V is TRBV7-9; D remains unclear. This CDR3 has 15 residues. Germline V gene sequence: CDR1 SEHNR, CDR2 FQNEAQ (reference sequence). V gave up 0 bases and J gave up 1 base, with 7 bases separating them. CDR3 sequence reads: CASSLAPGSGNTIYF. In DNA, the CDR3 is TGTGCCAGCAGCTTAGCGCCCGGGTCTGGAAACACCATATATTTT.

This chain joins TRBV11-2 and TRBJ1-6; D perhaps matches TRBD1 (6 bases). The V and J ends lost 5 bases and 8 bases respectively, with 16 bases between them. This CDR3 has 15 amino acids. The V gene's germline CDR1 is SGHAT and CDR2 FQNNGV. CDR3 sequence reads: CASSQRGRGDSPLHF. Written as DNA, the CDR3 is TGTGCCAGCAGCCAAAGGGGCAGGGGTGATTCACCCCTCCACTTT.

This chain links TRBV28 with TRBJ1-5, with D possibly being TRBD1 (5 bases). Trimming left V 6 bases short and J 9 bases short, with 24 bases between. This CDR3 is built from 16 residues. Germline V lookup: CDR1 MDHEN, CDR2 SYDVKM. In DNA form, the CDR3 reads TGTGCCAGCAGGGGGGGGGTAGACGGCGTTCAGGGGCCCCAGCATTTT. It encodes CASRGGVDGVQGPQHF.

This sequence joins TRBV5-1 and TRBJ2-7; D may be TRBD2 (6 bases). Trimming removed 3 bases from V and 5 bases from J, with 9 bases in between. This CDR3 is built from 12 residues. Germline CDR1 reads SGHRS; CDR2 reads YFSETQ. The CDR3 nucleotides read TGCGCCAGCAGCTCCAGGGAGGACGAGCAGTACTTC. This encodes CASSSREDEQYF.

This clone showed up just once. The J gene is TRBJ1-2, the V gene TRBV20-1; 10 positions agree with TRBD1. Looked up from germline, CDR1 is DFQATT and CDR2 is SNEGSKA (reference sequence). V was pared by 3 bases and J by 4 bases, with 17 bases of the junction left unmatched. The CDR3 loop spans 18 amino acids. The CDR3 here is CSASALDRGTHRGYGYTF. Written as DNA, the CDR3 is TGCAGTGCTAGTGCCCTGGACAGGGGGACCCATAGGGGCTATGGCTACACCTTC.

V usage is TRBV19 and J usage is TRBJ1-2, with D maybe TRBD1 (5 bases). CDR1 and CDR2 from the germline V gene are LNHDA and SQIVND (reference sequence). The CDR3 sequence is 13 residues long. V lost 5 bases, J lost 7 bases, and 14 bases lay in between. In DNA form, the CDR3 reads TGTGCCAGTAGTCCCCAGCGGGGGAGTGGCTACACCTTC. This encodes CASSPQRGSGYTF.

The chain is built from TRBV9 and TRBJ2-3; 8 positions agree with TRBD2. V lost 2 bases, J lost 4 bases, and 9 bases stayed unmatched. The germline V gene encodes CDR1 SGDLS and CDR2 YYNGEE. The CDR3 has 16 amino acids. The CDR3 DNA reads TGTGCCAGCAGCGTGCCTATAGCGGGAAGCCCAGATACGCAGTATTTT. This gives the protein CASSVPIAGSPDTQYF. The full variable domain, completed using reference TRBV9 and TRBJ2-3, is DSGVTQTPKHLITATGQRVTLRCSPRSGDLSVYWYQQSLDQGLQFLIQYYNGEERAKGNILERFSAQQFPDLHSELNLSSLELGDSALYFCASSVPIAGSPDTQYFGPGTRLTVL.

The gene calls are TRBV12-5 and TRBJ2-2, with D maybe TRBD2 (5 bases). Trimming took 8 bases from V and 2 from J, leaving 15 bases between them. The CDR3 has 15 amino acids. CDR1 and CDR2 (germline): LGHNT, FRNRAP. As DNA, the CDR3 is TGTGCTAGTCTGCGTGGAGGCACCAACACCGGGGAGCTGTTTTTT. It is translated as CASLRGGTNTGELFF.

This clone occurred once. The chain recombines TRBV2 with TRBJ1-2; D gene uncertain. Germline lookup yields CDR1 SNHLY and CDR2 FYNNEI. The V and J ends lost 3 bases and 8 bases respectively, with 10 bases between them. The CDR3 has 12 amino acids. The CDR3 nucleotides read TGTGCCAGCAGTGAGGTACCGGGGGGCTACACCTTC. Protein: CASSEVPGGYTF.

This clone occurred once. The germline gene is not matched at one end of the junction; a read error may be the cause. The chain has TRBV29-1 and TRBJ2-5; a weak D match, TRBD1 (6 bases). The CDR3 runs 12 residues. CDR1 SQVTM and CDR2 ANQGSEA come from the germline V gene. This CDR3 reads CSAEQGSETQYF. The CDR3 nucleotides are TGCAGCGCTGAACAGGGTTCCGAGACCCAGTACTTC. The whole variable domain, filled in from reference TRBV29-1 and TRBJ2-5, reads SAVISQKPSRDICQRGTSLTIQCQVDSQVTMMFWYRQQPGQSLTLIATANQGSEATYESGFVIDKFPISRPNLTFSTLTVSNMSPEDSSIYLCSAEQGSETQYFGPGTRLLVL.

This chain links TRBV12-3 or TRBV12-4 with TRBJ1-1; D call uncertain. The CDR3 loop spans 13 amino acids. Trimming removed 1 base at V and 5 bases at J, with 8 bases between. The CDR3 is CASSLGRETEAFF. CDR3 sequence (DNA): TGTGCCAGCAGTTTAGGAAGGGAGACTGAAGCTTTCTTT.

This chain connects TRBV5-6 to TRBJ2-7; weak D call: TRBD1 (6 bases). Germline loops: CDR1 SGHDT, CDR2 YYEEEE. The ends were cut back, 0 bases at V and 6 bases at J, with 16 bases in the middle. The length of the CDR3 is 15 residues. The CDR3 DNA reads as TGTGCCAGCAGCTTGGGTCCAGGACAGCGTCTCGAGCAGTACTTC. Encoded protein: CASSLGPGQRLEQYF.

J is TRBJ2-1 and V is TRBV5-4, with 8 bases lining up with TRBD2. The length of the CDR3 is 14 residues. Germline CDR1 reads SGHNT; CDR2 reads YYREEE (reference sequence). Trimming took 4 bases from V and 2 from J; bases not matched to a gene: 2. The CDR3 DNA reads as TGTGCCAGCAGCGGGCGGGGGGCCTACAATGAGCAGTTCTTC. Amino acids: CASSGRGAYNEQFF.

This clone has ten or more counts. The chain couples TRBV29-1 to TRBJ2-1; 9 bases agree with TRBD1. V dropped 7 bases and J dropped 3; count of bases not matched to a gene: 4. This CDR3 region has 13 residues. CDR1 SQVTM and CDR2 ANQGSEA come from the germline V gene. CDR3 region: CSGGQGIYNEQFF. The CDR3 DNA reads TGCAGCGGAGGACAGGGGATCTACAATGAGCAGTTCTTC.

The V and J genes are TRBV4-1 and TRBJ1-4; weak D call: TRBD1 (5 bases). The CDR3 covers 19 residues. Trimming cost V 0 bases and J 0 bases, with 17 bases left between them. Germline CDR1 is MGHRA and CDR2 is YSYEKL. The CDR3 region is CASSQDRSGIRPTNEKLFF. CDR3 DNA sequence: TGCGCCAGCAGCCAAGATCGGTCAGGGATTCGTCCAACTAATGAAAAACTGTTTTTT.

This rearrangement joins TRBV21-1 to TRBJ2-3; TRBD2 is taken as the D call from the table, unchecked against the DNA. TRBV21-1 is deemed a pseudogene. There are 15 residues in the CDR3. The DNA of the CDR3 is TGTGCCAGCAGCTCCAGGCTAGCGGAGGGGGATACGCAGTATTTT. It specifies CASSSRLAEGDTQYF.

This chain uses TRBV5-1 with TRBJ2-3, with 7 bases identical to TRBD1. With V trimmed by 4 bases and J by 2 bases, 10 bases remained unmatched. The CDR3 runs 16 residues. Germline V CDR1 and CDR2: SGHRS, YFSETQ. The CDR3 here is CASSPTRQGSTDTQYF. Here the CDR3 DNA reads TGCGCCAGCAGCCCTACGAGACAGGGATCCACAGATACGCAGTATTTT.